The 7 T cell receptor beta chains listed next were all sequenced from one sample in a study of monozygotic twins with inflammatory bowel disease. Following a re-call of the 5' RACE reads, TCRdb has one entry per CDR3 protein and lacks DNA. Recorded here are around 220,000 distinct CDR3 sequences; the top ten clones represent approximately 7.7%. The material sequenced was blood. The receptors come from a human donor with ulcerative colitis or Crohn's disease, or a healthy co-twin of an affected twin (not recorded which).

The rearrangement uses TRBV3-1 and TRBJ1-1. The CDR3 contains 15 residues. Looked up from germline, CDR1 is LGHDT and CDR2 is YNNKEL (reference sequence). The CDR3 here is CASSRFGGVNTEAFF.

The rearrangement links TRBV5-1 to TRBJ2-7. Germline lookup yields CDR1 SGHRS and CDR2 YFSETQ. This CDR3 is 15 amino acids long. CDR3 sequence reads: CASSLGSFGIDEQYF.

The chain recombines TRBV7-6 with TRBJ2-5; TCRdb proposes TRBD1, but this gene call is untestable without DNA. Germline V gene data show CDR1 as SGHVS and CDR2 as FNYEAQ. The CDR3 loop spans 15 amino acids. The CDR3 loop reads CASSLQGQHQETQYF.

V is TRBV20-1 and J is TRBJ2-4; the D call from TCRdb, TRBD2, cannot be confirmed without DNA. The CDR3 runs to 14 residues. Per the germline V gene, CDR1 is DFQATT and CDR2 is SNEGSKA (reference sequence). The CDR3 is CSARDVQGPVIQYF.

This chain connects TRBV12-3 or TRBV12-4 to TRBJ2-3. This CDR3 region has 14 residues. The CDR3 loop reads CASRSLGSTDTQYF.

The chain links TRBV18 to TRBJ2-6. The CDR3 has 15 amino acids. Germline V lookup: CDR1 KGHSH, CDR2 LQKENI. The CDR3 is CASSSRSSGANVLTF.

The rearrangement joins TRBV5-1 to TRBJ2-5; TCRdb indicates TRBD1, and absent DNA this call remains unverified. The CDR3 has 14 amino acids. Germline CDR1 is SGHRS and CDR2 is YFSETQ. This chain's CDR3 is CASSPSGGAGPQYF. Looking up the rest from reference TRBV5-1 and TRBJ2-5 gives the full variable domain: KAGVTQTPRYLIKTRGQQVTLSCSPISGHRSVSWYQQTPGQGLQFLFEYFSETQRNKGNFPGRFSGRQFSNSRSEMNVSTLELGDSALYLCASSPSGGAGPQYFGPGTRLLVL.